This paragraph covers one T cell receptor (beta chain) sequence. This clone's antigen is unknown. Base qualities are not provided; no much larger clone lies one nucleotide away. The study evaluated CTLA-4 blockade (ipilimumab) given together with focal radiation therapy in patients who had chemo-refractory metastatic non-small-cell lung cancer. This sample stems from a study of radiotherapy plus CTLA-4 blockade in lung cancer listed by TCRdb under 2018. Background for the entire study: Among the enrolled patients, approximately 17% had an objective response, and roughly 30% reached disease control.

Study-level results and caveats: After treatment with radiotherapy and ipilimumab, TCR clones that originated in tumors expanded in peripheral blood. The strongest predictors of response were reported to be early dynamic shifts in blood T cell clones along with a rise in serum interferon-beta following radiation.

Libraries were built with the immunoSEQ multiplex PCR assay. TCRdb took over this immuneACCESS table, retaining in-frame rearrangements with V and J assigned. Such tables are incomplete; in checked studies, under half of the missing clones stem from an unresolved V gene, and the remainder is unexplained. In this sample the table shows around 80,000 clones, roughly 74% of which occur a single time. The top ten clonotypes cover more than 8% of the sample. CDR1 SGHTA and CDR2 FQGNSA are derived from the germline V gene. The cysteine opens and the phenylalanine closes a CDR3 of 16 amino acids. Only the CDR3 DNA stays, 48 bases, in frame from base 1. After removal of 4 bases from V and 5 bases from J, the junction retains 13 bases not matched to a gene.

Rearrangement joined TRBV7-2 to TRBJ1-2; TRBD1 fits 7 bases in the junction. Material: peripheral blood, obtained from a patient treated with radiotherapy plus ipilimumab. This TCR was sampled from a human donor with non-small cell lung cancer whose response to radiotherapy plus ipilimumab could not be evaluated. The nucleotides read TGTGCCAGCAGCTCCCCTTCGGGCAGGGGGGCTTATGGCTACACCTTC. Translation gives CASSSPSGRGAYGYTF.